Below are 20 T cell receptor beta chains sequenced from a single sample in a study of OX40 agonist ivuxolimab in advanced cancers. The protocol was immunoSEQ multiplex PCR, while the TCRdb copy is restricted to in-frame clones and leaves out a portion. The data contain 50,000 to 85,000 clones, around four fifths of them singletons. The input for sequencing was CD4+ or CD8+ T cells sorted from blood, taken in a trial of the OX40 agonist ivuxolimab. These receptors originate from an adult with an advanced solid tumor such as melanoma, head and neck, liver or kidney cancer.

The table lists this clone with a count of one. The chain recombines TRBV28 with TRBJ2-2; D gene unclear. V was cut by 8 bases and J by 5 bases, with 9 bases left in between. The CDR3 has 12 residues. Per the germline V gene, CDR1 is MDHEN and CDR2 is SYDVKM. CDR3 coding DNA: TGTGCCAGCGAACGAGGAACCGGGGAGCTGTTTTTT. Encoded protein: CASERGTGELFF.

This chain joins TRBV7-2 and TRBJ1-2; D not resolved. The CDR3 covers 13 residues. Germline values: CDR1 SGHTA, CDR2 FQGNSA. With 5 bases removed from V and 4 bases from J, the gap between germline ends came to 11 bases. CDR3 nucleotide sequence: TGTGCCAGCAGCGCCTACACTCCCTATGGCTACACCTTC. Translation: CASSAYTPYGYTF. The entire variable domain, with the rest obtained from reference TRBV7-2 and TRBJ1-2, is as follows: GAGVSQSPSNKVTEKGKDVELRCDPISGHTALYWYRQSLGQGLEFLIYFQGNSAPDKSGLPSDRFSAERTGGSVSTLTIQRTQQEDSAVYLCASSAYTPYGYTFGSGTRLTVV.

The V gene is TRBV9, the J gene TRBJ2-3, with D maybe TRBD2 (6 bases). There are 15 residues in the CDR3. Trimming left V 4 bases short and J 3 bases short, with 15 bases between. The germline CDR1 and CDR2 sequences are SGDLS and YYNGEE. Here the CDR3 DNA reads TGTGCCAGCAGCCCAGGGACTCCAAAAACAGATACGCAGTATTTT. Translation gives CASSPGTPKTDTQYF.

The genes are TRBV6-5 and TRBJ2-1, with TRBD2 identical over 11 bases. V shed 5 bases, J shed 4 bases, and the junction held 4 bases outside the gene matches. Germline CDR1 MNHEY, CDR2 SVGAGI. The CDR3 sequence is 15 residues long. The CDR3 region has the DNA TGTGCCAGCAGTGGACTAGCGGGCGCTTACAATGAGCAGTTCTTC. It specifies CASSGLAGAYNEQFF.

This clone has a handful of counts. The genes are TRBV28 and TRBJ1-5; D is ambiguous. Germline loops: CDR1 MDHEN, CDR2 SYDVKM. The germline V and J ends were trimmed by 5 bases and 7 bases, with 15 bases remaining between them. The CDR3 covers 14 residues. The CDR3 region has the DNA TGTGCCAGCAGTCCCGCGGGCAGACACCAGCCCCAGCATTTT. It encodes CASSPAGRHQPQHF.

The chain recombines TRBV9 with TRBJ2-2; D remains ambiguous. V shed 3 bases and J shed 5 bases, with 14 bases lying between them. The CDR3 has 15 amino acids. Per germline, CDR1 SGDLS and CDR2 YYNGEE. In nucleotides, the CDR3 is TGTGCCAGCAGCGCCCAAGATTTATCGACCGGGGAGCTGTTTTTT. Protein: CASSAQDLSTGELFF.

The chain carries TRBV5-1 and TRBJ2-1; 7 positions match TRBD2. This CDR3 spans 16 amino acids. CDR1 is SGHRS, CDR2 YFSETQ, per germline. The V segment lost 0 bases and the J segment 7 bases; nucleotides outside the gene matches: 10. CDR3 in amino acids: CASSLAMGGNKNEQFF. CDR3 nucleotides: TGCGCCAGCAGCTTGGCTATGGGAGGGAACAAGAATGAGCAGTTCTTC.

The rearrangement uses TRBV18 and TRBJ2-5, with a weak D call TRBD1 (6 bases). Germline assignment: CDR1 KGHSH and CDR2 LQKENI. V was trimmed by 0 bases and J by 2 bases, leaving 10 bases between them. The CDR3 consists of 15 residues. The CDR3 nucleotides read TGTGCCAGCTCACCACCGGGGGCCCATCAAGAGACCCAGTACTTC. Translation: CASSPPGAHQETQYF.

The chain links TRBV7-2 to TRBJ2-5; D ambiguous. V dropped 7 bases and J dropped 2 bases, with 11 bases sitting between them. CDR3 length equals 13 residues. Germline assignment: CDR1 SGHTA and CDR2 FQGNSA. The CDR3, as DNA: TGTGCCAGCACCCAGCGCCAACAAGAGACCCAGTACTTC. It specifies CASTQRQQETQYF.

This chain connects TRBV2 to TRBJ2-2; no reliable D call. Trimming shortened V by 5 bases and J by 4 bases, and 11 bases separated the two germline ends. The CDR3 totals 14 residues. Germline V lookup: CDR1 SNHLY, CDR2 FYNNEI. The CDR3 nucleotides read TGTGCCAGCAGTTCCGACCAGCCCACCGGGGAGCTGTTTTTT. This translates into CASSSDQPTGELFF.

The CDR3 loop reads CASSISWWTSYEQYF. CDR3 sequence (DNA): TGTGCCAGTAGTATCTCCTGGTGGACCTCCTACGAGCAGTACTTC. This sequence joins TRBV19 and TRBJ2-7; D unresolved. Trimming removed 3 bases at V and 0 bases at J, with 12 bases between. This CDR3 region has 15 residues. Germline CDR1 LNHDA, CDR2 SQIVND (reference sequence).

This sequence joins TRBV29-1 and TRBJ1-1; D remains unclear. V lost 4 bases, J lost 1 base, and 10 bases lay in between. The CDR3 contains 13 residues. Germline V gene sequence: CDR1 SQVTM, CDR2 ANQGSEA. As DNA, the CDR3 is TGCAGCGTTGGGTTGTGGGGGAACACTGAAGCTTTCTTT. Protein product: CSVGLWGNTEAFF.

The genes are TRBV7-3 and TRBJ2-3; D may correspond to TRBD1 or TRBD2 (5 bases each). Germline CDR1 SGHTA, CDR2 FQGTGA. CDR3 length equals 15 residues. Trimming stripped 2 bases from V and 4 bases from J, with 13 bases between. CDR3 DNA sequence: TGTGCCAGCAGCTTAGACCCGGGGCCCGCAGATACGCAGTATTTT. It codes for CASSLDPGPADTQYF.

The gene calls are TRBV11-3 and TRBJ2-2, with D unclear. This CDR3 is built from 14 residues. Germline CDR1 and CDR2: SGHNT and YENEEA. Trimming removed 0 bases at V and 6 bases at J, with 8 bases between. CDR3 coding DNA: TGTGCCAGCAGCTTAGACGGATTCTCCGGGGAGCTGTTTTTT. Encoded protein: CASSLDGFSGELFF. The full variable domain, completed using reference TRBV11-3 and TRBJ2-2, is EAGVVQSPRYKIIEKKQPVAFWCNPISGHNTLYWYLQNLGQGPELLIRYENEEAVDDSQLPKDRFSAERLKGVDSTLKIQPAELGDSAVYLCASSLDGFSGELFFGEGSRLTVL.

V is TRBV29-1 and J is TRBJ2-6, with TRBD2 matching over 14 bases. CDR1 and CDR2 from the germline V gene are SQVTM and ANQGSEA. CDR3 size: 19 residues. With V trimmed by 2 bases and J by 0 bases, 6 bases remained unmatched. The CDR3 bases are TGCAGCGTTGAATGGACTAGCGGGAGGACGGGCTCTGGGGCCAACGTCCTGACTTTC. Translation gives CSVEWTSGRTGSGANVLTF.

The CDR3 nucleotides read TGTGCCAGTAGCCCCGACTTAGGAGGCTACACCTTC. Protein: CASSPDLGGYTF. The chain employs TRBV19 and TRBJ1-2, with D unclear. This CDR3 is 12 amino acids long. V lost 6 bases, J lost 8 bases, and 13 bases lay in between. CDR1 is LNHDA, CDR2 SQIVND, per germline (reference sequence).

The chain carries TRBV10-3 and TRBJ2-7; the match to TRBD2 covers 14 bases. CDR3 length: 15 amino acids. The trim removed 6 bases at V and 3 bases at J, leaving 4 bases unmatched. Germline V gene sequence: CDR1 ENHRY, CDR2 SYGVKD. The CDR3 loop is CAIRGTSGRFYEQYF. DNA of the CDR3: TGTGCCATCAGGGGGACTAGCGGGAGATTCTACGAGCAGTACTTC.

The chain couples TRBV19 to TRBJ2-7; 8 bases fit TRBD1. This CDR3 is 14 amino acids long. V was pared by 5 bases and J by 3 bases, with 6 bases of the junction left unmatched. The germline V gene encodes CDR1 LNHDA and CDR2 SQIVND (reference sequence). The CDR3 bases are TGTGCCAGTAGTTCACAGGGGGGTGGCTACGAGCAGTACTTC. It yields the protein CASSSQGGGYEQYF.

The rearrangement joins TRBV28 to TRBJ1-2; D gene uncertain. Germline lookup yields CDR1 MDHEN and CDR2 SYDVKM. V was trimmed by 5 bases and J by 4 bases, leaving 11 bases between them. The CDR3 is made up of 13 amino acids. CDR3 amino acids: CASSVGGSYGYTF. CDR3 bases: TGTGCCAGCAGTGTTGGAGGGTCCTATGGCTACACCTTC.

The rearrangement joins TRBV2 to TRBJ2-7, with D maybe TRBD2 (6 bases). V was pared by 5 bases and J by 2 bases, with 16 bases between. This CDR3 region has 15 residues. In germline, CDR1 is SNHLY, CDR2 FYNNEI. The CDR3 sequence is CASSPVAALAYEQYF. The CDR3 DNA is TGTGCCAGCAGTCCCGTAGCGGCTTTGGCCTACGAGCAGTACTTC.